These 5 T cell receptor beta chains were all obtained from the same sample, sequenced in a study of graft-versus-host responses after intestinal transplantation. The protocol was immunoSEQ multiplex PCR, while the TCRdb copy is restricted to in-frame clones and leaves out a portion. The table includes 13,000 to 15,000 clones, more than 35% detected once. The sequenced sample was alloreactive CD4+ T cells from a mixed lymphocyte reaction culture, obtained before intestinal transplant. Subset here: CFSE-low proliferating T cells sorted from roughly six-day pre-transplant mixed lymphocyte reaction (GvH or HvG direction). The receptors shown here come from a human patient who received an intestinal transplant.

The rearrangement links TRBV7-9 to TRBJ2-2; D is ambiguous. Germline V gene lookup returns CDR1 SEHNR and CDR2 FQNEAQ (reference sequence). The CDR3 extends over 13 amino acids. With 1 base removed from V and 6 bases from J, the gap between germline ends came to 6 bases. The CDR3 DNA follows: TGTGCCAGCAGCTTAGGTCAGGCCGGGGAGCTGTTTTTT. Translation: CASSLGQAGELFF.

This clone turned up a few times. This chain connects TRBV6-5 to TRBJ2-3; TRBD2 might be the D (5 bases). The CDR3 is 14 amino acids. The V gene's germline CDR1 is MNHEY and CDR2 SVGAGI. The V gene lost 8 bases and the J gene lost 0 bases, with 12 bases spanning the gap. The CDR3 protein is CASGFRGSTDTQYF. Here the CDR3 DNA reads TGTGCCAGCGGATTCCGAGGGAGCACAGATACGCAGTATTTT.

The J gene is TRBJ1-1, the V gene TRBV7-2; D is possibly TRBD1 (5 bases). The V end was cut by 1 base, the J end by 4 bases, with 13 bases between. Germline-derived CDR1 and CDR2 are SGHTA and FQGNSA. This CDR3 comprises 15 residues. CDR3 DNA: TGTGCCAGCAGCTTAGGGGAGGGGTGGAGCACTGAAGCTTTCTTT. This sequence encodes CASSLGEGWSTEAFF.

This clone is judged medium-sized. The chain joins TRBV27 to TRBJ1-6; no clear D gene. V was clipped by 6 bases and J by 7 bases, with 13 bases between them. Germline V CDR1 and CDR2: MNHEY, SMNVEV (reference sequence). The CDR3 runs 14 residues. The CDR3 DNA reads TGTGCCAGCAGGCAGGCTGGATTCAATTCACCCCTCCACTTT. As protein: CASRQAGFNSPLHF.

This sequence joins TRBV11-2 and TRBJ2-1; D perhaps matches TRBD1 (6 bases). CDR3 length: 17 residues. In germline, CDR1 is SGHAT, CDR2 FQNNGV. Trimming cost V 5 bases and J 4 bases, with 21 bases left between them. CDR3 sequence reads: CASSLRTVPSLYNEQFF. The CDR3 bases are TGTGCCAGCAGCCTGAGGACAGTTCCTTCACTTTACAATGAGCAGTTCTTC. Together with reference TRBV11-2 and TRBJ2-1, the CDR3 gives the full variable domain: EAGVAQSPRYKIIEKRQSVAFWCNPISGHATLYWYQQILGQGPKLLIQFQNNGVVDDSQLPKDRFSAERLKGVDSTLKIQPAKLEDSAVYLCASSLRTVPSLYNEQFFGPGTRLTVL.